There are a few counts of the clone carrying this TCR beta chain. From germline, CDR1 is MNHEY and CDR2 SVGAGI. Trimming stripped 7 bases from V and 1 base from J, with 8 bases between. The length of the CDR3 is 12 residues. TCRdb re-called the 5' RACE reads with MiXCR, one entry per CDR3 protein. The table records just under 600,000 distinct CDR3 sequences, about 14% of them present only once. The data are from a study of T cells after yellow fever vaccination. The chain combines TRBV6-5 with TRBJ2-7; D is perhaps TRBD1 (6 bases). The material was PBMCs, obtained on the day of the yellow fever booster vaccination. The clonotype originates from a man between 25 and 39 years old who received the YFV17D yellow fever vaccine. CDR3 sequence (DNA): TGTGCCAGCACGGACAGTTCCTACGAGCAGTACTTC. The encoded protein is CASTDSSYEQYF.